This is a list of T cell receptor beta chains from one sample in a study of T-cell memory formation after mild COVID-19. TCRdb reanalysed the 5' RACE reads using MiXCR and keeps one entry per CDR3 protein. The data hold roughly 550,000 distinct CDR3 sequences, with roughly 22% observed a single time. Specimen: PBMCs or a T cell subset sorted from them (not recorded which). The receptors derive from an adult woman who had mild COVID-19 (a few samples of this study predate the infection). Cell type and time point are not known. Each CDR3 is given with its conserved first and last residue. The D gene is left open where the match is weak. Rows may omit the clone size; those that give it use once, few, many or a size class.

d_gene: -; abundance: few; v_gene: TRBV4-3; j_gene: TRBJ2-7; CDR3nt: TGCGCCAGCAGCCAAGAGACTAACAGGATTTTCTACGAGCAGTACTTC; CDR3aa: CASSQETNRIFYEQYF
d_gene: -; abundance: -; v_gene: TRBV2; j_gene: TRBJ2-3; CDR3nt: TGTGCCAGCACGCGCATGTGGAGCGGGCTAAGCACAGATACGCAGTATTTT; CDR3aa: CASTRMWSGLSTDTQYF
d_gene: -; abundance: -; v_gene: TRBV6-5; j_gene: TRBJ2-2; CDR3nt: TGTGCCAGCAGCTGGGCAGGTCAGAACACCGGGGAGCTGTTTTTT; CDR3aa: CASSWAGQNTGELFF
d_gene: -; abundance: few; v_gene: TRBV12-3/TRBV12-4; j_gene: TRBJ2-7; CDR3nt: TGTGCCAGCAGTTCAGGGTGGGGCCTCAGCTCCTACGAGCAGTACTTC; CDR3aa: CASSSGWGLSSYEQYF
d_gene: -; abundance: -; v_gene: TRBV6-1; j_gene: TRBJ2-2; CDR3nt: TGTGCCAGCAGTGCTCGGCAGGGAATTTTGAACACCGGGGAGCTGTTTTTT; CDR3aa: CASSARQGILNTGELFF
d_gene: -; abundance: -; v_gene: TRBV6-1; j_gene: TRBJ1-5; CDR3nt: TGTGCCAGCAGTGAAGTTGCAAGTTTTAGCAATCAGCCCCAGCATTTT; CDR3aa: CASSEVASFSNQPQHF
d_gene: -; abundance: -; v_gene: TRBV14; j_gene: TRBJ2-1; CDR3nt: TGTGCCAGCAGCCAACCGGGCCAACCTCCCCGGGATGAGCAGTTCTTC; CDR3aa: CASSQPGQPPRDEQFF
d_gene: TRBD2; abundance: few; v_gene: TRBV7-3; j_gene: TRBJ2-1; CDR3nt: TGTGCCAGCAGCTCACCGGGACTAGCCAATGAGCAGTTCTTC; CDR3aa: CASSSPGLANEQFF
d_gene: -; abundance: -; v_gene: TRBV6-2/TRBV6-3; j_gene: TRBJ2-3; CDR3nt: TGTGCCAGCAGTCCCGGCCCAAGAGGGGCCACAGATACGCAGTATTTT; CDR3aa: CASSPGPRGATDTQYF
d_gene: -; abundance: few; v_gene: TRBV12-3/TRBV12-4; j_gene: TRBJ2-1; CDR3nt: TGTGCCAGCAGCTCACAGGGTGTCGATGAGCAGTTCTTC; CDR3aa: CASSSQGVDEQFF
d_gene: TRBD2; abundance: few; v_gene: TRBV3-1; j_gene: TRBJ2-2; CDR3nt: TGTGCCAGCAGAGGACTAGGCGGGGAGCTGTTTTTT; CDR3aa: CASRGLGGELFF